This T cell receptor (beta chain) comes out of a study of shared clonotypes between healthy human individuals. For every subset, genomic DNA was evenly distributed across several immunoSEQ plates. Measured with immunoSEQ multiplex PCR; TCRdb has only the in-frame clones, and not every one. The sample holds about 1 million clones, under 80% seen once. About this clone itself: As yet, its antigen is unknown.

Study outcomes and limitations: Sequencing depth was expected to affect clonotype sharing among donors.

The CDR3 is made up of 18 amino acids. From germline, CDR1 is SGHNT and CDR2 YYREEE (reference sequence). V shed 0 bases and J 3 bases; nucleotides not matched to a gene: 9. Material for sequencing was memory CD4+ T cells sorted from blood. Specified subset: CD45RA-negative fraction. The clonotype comes from a man younger than 30 in good health. This chain uses TRBV5-4 with TRBJ2-1, with 10 bases aligning to TRBD2. CDR3: CASSLAGRVAGGYNEQFF. In DNA form, the CDR3 reads TGTGCCAGCAGCTTGGCGGGGCGGGTAGCGGGGGGCTACAATGAGCAGTTCTTC.